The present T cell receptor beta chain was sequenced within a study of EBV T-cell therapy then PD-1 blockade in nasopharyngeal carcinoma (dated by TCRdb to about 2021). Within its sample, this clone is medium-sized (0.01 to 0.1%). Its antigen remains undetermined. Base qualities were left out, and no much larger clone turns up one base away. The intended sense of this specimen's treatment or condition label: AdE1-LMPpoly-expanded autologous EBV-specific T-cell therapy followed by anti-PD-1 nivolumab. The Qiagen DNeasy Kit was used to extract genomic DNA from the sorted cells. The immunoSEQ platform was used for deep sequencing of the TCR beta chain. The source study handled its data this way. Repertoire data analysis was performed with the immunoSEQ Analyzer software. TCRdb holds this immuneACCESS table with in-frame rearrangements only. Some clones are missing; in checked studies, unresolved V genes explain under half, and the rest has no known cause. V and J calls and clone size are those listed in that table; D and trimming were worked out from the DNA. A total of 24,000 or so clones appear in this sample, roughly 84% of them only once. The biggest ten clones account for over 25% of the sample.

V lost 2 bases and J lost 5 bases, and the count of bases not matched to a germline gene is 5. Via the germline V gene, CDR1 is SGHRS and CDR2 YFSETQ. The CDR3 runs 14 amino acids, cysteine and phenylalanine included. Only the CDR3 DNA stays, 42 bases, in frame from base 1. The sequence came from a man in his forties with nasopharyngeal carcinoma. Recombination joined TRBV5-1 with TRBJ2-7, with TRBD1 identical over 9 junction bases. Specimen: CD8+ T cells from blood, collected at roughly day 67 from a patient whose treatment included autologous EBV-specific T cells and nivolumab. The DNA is TGCGCCAGCAGCTTAAGGGACAGGGTAAACGAGCAGTACTTC. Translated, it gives CASSLRDRVNEQYF. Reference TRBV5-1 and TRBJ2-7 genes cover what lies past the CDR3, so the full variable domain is KAGVTQTPRYLIKTRGQQVTLSCSPISGHRSVSWYQQTPGQGLQFLFEYFSETQRNKGNFPGRFSGRQFSNSRSEMNVSTLELGDSALYLCASSLRDRVNEQYFGPGTRLTVT.